This T cell receptor (beta chain) was observed in a study of blood T cell repertoires in COVID-19. Per the germline V gene, CDR1 is MNHEY and CDR2 is SMNVEV (reference sequence). Trimming took 5 bases from V and 7 from J, leaving 9 bases between them. CDR3 length: 12 residues. Individuals drawn from approximately 22 US areas were roughly 18 to 100 years old. Participant-given clinical history determined each cohort assignment. Methods used by the authors: Amplification with reference gene primers provided the estimates of nucleated cell counts. The repertoire was sequenced with immunoSEQ multiplex PCR; TCRdb's copy has only in-frame clones and lacks some. V, J and clone size reflect that table, while D and trimming were determined from the DNA. The data show about 270,000 clones, 88% seen once.

What was sequenced was PBMCs or T cells enriched from blood (not recorded which). The chain couples TRBV27 to TRBJ2-1; D is perhaps TRBD1 (6 bases). The sequence was collected from a woman aged 60-70 years in a cohort exposed to, infected with or recovered from COVID-19 (not recorded which). DNA of the CDR3: TGTGCCAGCAGTCTTACAGGGAATGAGCAGTTCTTC. Translation gives CASSLTGNEQFF.